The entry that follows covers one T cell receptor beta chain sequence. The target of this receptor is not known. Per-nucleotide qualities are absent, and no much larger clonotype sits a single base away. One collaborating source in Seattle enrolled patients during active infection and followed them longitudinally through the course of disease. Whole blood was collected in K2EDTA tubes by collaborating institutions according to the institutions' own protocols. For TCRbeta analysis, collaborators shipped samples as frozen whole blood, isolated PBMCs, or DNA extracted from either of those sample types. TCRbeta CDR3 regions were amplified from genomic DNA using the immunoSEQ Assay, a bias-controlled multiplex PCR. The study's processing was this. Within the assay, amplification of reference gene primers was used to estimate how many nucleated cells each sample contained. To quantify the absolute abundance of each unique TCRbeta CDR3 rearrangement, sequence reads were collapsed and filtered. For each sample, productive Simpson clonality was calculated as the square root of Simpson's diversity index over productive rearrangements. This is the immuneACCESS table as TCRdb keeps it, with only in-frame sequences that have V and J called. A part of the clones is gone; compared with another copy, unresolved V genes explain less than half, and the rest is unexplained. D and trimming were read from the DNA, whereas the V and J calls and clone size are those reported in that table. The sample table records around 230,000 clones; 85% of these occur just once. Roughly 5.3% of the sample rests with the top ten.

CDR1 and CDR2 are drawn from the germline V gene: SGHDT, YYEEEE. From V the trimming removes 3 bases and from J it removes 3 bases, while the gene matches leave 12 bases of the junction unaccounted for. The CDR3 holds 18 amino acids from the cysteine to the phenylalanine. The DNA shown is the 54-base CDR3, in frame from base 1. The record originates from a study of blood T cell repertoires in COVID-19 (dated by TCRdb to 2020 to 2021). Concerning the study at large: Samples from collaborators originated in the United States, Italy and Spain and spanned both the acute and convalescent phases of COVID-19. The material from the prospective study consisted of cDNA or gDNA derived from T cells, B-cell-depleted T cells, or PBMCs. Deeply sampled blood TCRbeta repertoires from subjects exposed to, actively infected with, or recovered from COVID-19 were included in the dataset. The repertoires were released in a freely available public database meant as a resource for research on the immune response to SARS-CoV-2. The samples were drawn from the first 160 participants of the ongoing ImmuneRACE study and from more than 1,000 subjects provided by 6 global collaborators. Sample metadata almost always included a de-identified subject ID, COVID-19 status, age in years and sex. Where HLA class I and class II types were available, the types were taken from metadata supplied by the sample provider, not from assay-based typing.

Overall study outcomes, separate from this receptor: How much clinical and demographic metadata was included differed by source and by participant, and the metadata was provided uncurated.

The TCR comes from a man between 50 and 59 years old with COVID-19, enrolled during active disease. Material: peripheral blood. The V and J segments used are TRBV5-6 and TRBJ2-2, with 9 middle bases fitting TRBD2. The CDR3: CASSSGQKRGAYTGELFF. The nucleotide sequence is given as TGTGCCAGCAGCTCTGGACAGAAGCGGGGGGCGTACACCGGGGAGCTGTTTTTT.